The entry below gives a single TCR beta chain sequence along with its context. The cohort comprised adults aged about 18 to 100 years residing in approximately 25 US areas. Cohorts were determined from participant-reported clinical history. The data were obtained in a study of blood T cell repertoires in COVID-19. Across the study: Some COVID-19 samples were acute and others convalescent; all came from the United States, Italy and Spain.

The authors' processing: The assay estimated nucleated cells by amplifying reference gene primers. Sequencing was performed with immunoSEQ multiplex PCR; in TCRdb, only in-frame clones are kept and a portion is missing. Clone size and the V and J calls come from that table; the DNA yielded D and trimming. The table lists around 160,000 clones, about 80% of them singletons. The sequencing sample was made of PBMCs or T cells enriched from blood (not recorded which). The TCR was taken from a man over 45 who had recovered from COVID-19.

The CDR3 sequence: CASRSRGTYSSYEQYF. The DNA for the CDR3 is TGTGCCAGCAGAAGCCGGGGGACCTATAGCTCCTACGAGCAGTACTTC. J is TRBJ2-7 and V is TRBV11-2; D might be TRBD2 (6 bases). CDR1 is SGHAT, CDR2 FQNNGV, per germline. The CDR3 covers 16 residues. V was cut by 6 bases and J by 0 bases, with 18 bases left in between.